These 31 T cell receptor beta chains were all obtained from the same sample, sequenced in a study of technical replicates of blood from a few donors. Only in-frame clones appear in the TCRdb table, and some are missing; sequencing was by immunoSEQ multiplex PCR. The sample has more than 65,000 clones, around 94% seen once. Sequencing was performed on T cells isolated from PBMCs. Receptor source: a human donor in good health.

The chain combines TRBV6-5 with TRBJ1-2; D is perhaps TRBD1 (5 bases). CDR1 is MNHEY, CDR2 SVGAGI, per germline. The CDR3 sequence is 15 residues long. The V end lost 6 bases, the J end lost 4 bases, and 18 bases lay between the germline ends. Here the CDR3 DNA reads TGTGCCAGCAGCAACTACTCACAGGAGCGCTATGGCTACACCTTC. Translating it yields CASSNYSQERYGYTF.

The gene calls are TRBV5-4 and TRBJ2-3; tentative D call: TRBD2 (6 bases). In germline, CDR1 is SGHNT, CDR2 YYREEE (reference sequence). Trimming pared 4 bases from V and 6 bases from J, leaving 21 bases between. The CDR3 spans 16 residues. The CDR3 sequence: CASSLGLGVNADTQYF. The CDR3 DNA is TGTGCCAGCAGCCTGGGACTGGGAGTTAATGCCGATACGCAGTATTTT.

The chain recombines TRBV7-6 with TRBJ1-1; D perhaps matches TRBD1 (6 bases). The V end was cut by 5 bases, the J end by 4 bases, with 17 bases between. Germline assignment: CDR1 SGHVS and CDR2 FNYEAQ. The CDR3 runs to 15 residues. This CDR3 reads CASSMSTGLGTEAFF. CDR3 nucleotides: TGTGCCAGCAGCATGAGTACAGGGTTGGGCACTGAAGCTTTCTTT.

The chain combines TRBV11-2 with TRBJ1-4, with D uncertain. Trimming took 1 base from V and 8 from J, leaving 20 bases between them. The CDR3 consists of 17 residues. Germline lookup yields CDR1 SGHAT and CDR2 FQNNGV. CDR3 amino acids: CASSLGGRWANSEKLFF. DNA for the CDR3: TGTGCCAGCAGCTTAGGAGGGAGGTGGGCAAATTCAGAAAAACTGTTTTTT.

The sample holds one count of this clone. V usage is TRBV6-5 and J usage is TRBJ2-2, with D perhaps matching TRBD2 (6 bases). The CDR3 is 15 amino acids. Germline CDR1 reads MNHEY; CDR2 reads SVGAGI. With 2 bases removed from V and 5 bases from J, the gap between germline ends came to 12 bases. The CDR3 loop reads CASSYAGRGTGELFF. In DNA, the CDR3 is TGTGCCAGCAGTTACGCCGGGAGAGGGACCGGGGAGCTGTTTTTT.

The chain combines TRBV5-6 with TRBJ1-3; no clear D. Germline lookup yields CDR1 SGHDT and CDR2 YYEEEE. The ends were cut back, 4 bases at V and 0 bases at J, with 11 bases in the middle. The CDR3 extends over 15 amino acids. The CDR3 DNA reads TGTGCCAGCAGCCTGGGAGGGTCCTCTGGAAACACCATATATTTT. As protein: CASSLGGSSGNTIYF.

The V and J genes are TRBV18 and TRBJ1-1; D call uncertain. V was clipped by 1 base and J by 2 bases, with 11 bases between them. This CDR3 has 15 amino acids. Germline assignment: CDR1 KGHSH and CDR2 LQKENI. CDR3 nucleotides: TGTGCCAGCTCACCACGTTCTCAAACAAACACTGAAGCTTTCTTT. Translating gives CASSPRSQTNTEAFF. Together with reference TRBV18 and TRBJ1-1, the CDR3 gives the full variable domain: NAGVMQNPRHLVRRRGQEARLRCSPMKGHSHVYWYRQLPEEGLKFMVYLQKENIIDESGMPKERFSAEFPKEGPSILRIQQVVRGDSAAYFCASSPRSQTNTEAFFGQGTRLTVV.

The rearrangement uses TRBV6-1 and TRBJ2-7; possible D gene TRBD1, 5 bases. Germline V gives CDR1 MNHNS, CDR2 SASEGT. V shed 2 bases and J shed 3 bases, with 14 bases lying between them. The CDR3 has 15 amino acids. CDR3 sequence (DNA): TGTGCCAGCAGTGAACGGCAGGGTCTCCTCTACGAGCAGTACTTC. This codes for CASSERQGLLYEQYF.

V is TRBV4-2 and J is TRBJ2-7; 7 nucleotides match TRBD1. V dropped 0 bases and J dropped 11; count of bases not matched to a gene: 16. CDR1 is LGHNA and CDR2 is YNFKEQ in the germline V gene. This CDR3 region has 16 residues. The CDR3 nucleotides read TGTGCCAGCAGCCAAGATAATCGGGGACAGTACATCATGGAGTACTTC. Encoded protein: CASSQDNRGQYIMEYF.

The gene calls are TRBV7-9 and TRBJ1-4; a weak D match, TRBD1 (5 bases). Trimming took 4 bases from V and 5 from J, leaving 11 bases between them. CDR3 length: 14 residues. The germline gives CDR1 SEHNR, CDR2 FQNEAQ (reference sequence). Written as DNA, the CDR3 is TGTGCCAGCAGCTCCGACAGCATCAATGAAAAACTGTTTTTT. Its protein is CASSSDSINEKLFF.

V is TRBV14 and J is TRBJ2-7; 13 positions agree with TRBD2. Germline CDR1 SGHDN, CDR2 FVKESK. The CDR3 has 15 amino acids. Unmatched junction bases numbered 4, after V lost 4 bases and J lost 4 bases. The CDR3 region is CASSRGTSGAYEQYF. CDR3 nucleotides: TGTGCCAGCAGCCGGGGGACTAGCGGGGCTTACGAGCAGTACTTC.

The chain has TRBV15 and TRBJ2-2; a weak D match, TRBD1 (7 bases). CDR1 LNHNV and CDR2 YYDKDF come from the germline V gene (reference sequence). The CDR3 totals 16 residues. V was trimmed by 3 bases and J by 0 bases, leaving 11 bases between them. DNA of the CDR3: TGTGCCACCAGCAGGGGCAGGGGGGCGAACACCGGGGAGCTGTTTTTT. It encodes CATSRGRGANTGELFF.

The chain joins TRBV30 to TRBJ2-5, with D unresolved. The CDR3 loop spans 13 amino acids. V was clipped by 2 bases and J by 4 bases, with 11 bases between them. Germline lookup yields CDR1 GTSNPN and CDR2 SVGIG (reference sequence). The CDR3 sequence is CAWSTISGETQYF. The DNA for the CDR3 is TGTGCCTGGAGTACTATCTCGGGAGAGACCCAGTACTTC.

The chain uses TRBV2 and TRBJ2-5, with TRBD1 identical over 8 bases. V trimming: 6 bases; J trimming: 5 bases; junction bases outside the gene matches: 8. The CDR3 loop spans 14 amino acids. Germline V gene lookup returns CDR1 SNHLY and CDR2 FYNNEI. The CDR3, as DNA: TGTGCCAGCAGCCCCGGACAGGGCGTTGAGACCCAGTACTTC. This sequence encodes CASSPGQGVETQYF.

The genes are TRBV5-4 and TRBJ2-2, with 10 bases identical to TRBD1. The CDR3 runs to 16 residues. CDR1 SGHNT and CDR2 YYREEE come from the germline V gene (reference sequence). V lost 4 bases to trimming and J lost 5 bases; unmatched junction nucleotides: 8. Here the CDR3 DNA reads TGTGCCAGCAGCCCACCGACAGGGGGCAGGACCGGGGAGCTGTTTTTT. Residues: CASSPPTGGRTGELFF. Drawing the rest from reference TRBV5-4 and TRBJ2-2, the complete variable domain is ETGVTQSPTHLIKTRGQQVTLRCSSQSGHNTVSWYQQALGQGPQFIFQYYREEENGRGNFPPRFSGLQFPNYSSELNVNALELDDSALYLCASSPPTGGRTGELFFGEGSRLTVL.

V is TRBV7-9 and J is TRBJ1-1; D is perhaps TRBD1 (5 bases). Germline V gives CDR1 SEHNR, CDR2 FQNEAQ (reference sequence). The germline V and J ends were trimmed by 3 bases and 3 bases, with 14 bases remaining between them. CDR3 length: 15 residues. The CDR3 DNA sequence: TGTGCCAGCAGCTTCATTTCACGGGGGGACACTGAAGCTTTCTTT. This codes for CASSFISRGDTEAFF.

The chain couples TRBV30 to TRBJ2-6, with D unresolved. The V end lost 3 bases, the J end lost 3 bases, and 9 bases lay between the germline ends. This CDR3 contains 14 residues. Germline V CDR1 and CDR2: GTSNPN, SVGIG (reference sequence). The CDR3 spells CAWSVQFGANVLTF. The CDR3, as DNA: TGTGCCTGGAGCGTACAATTTGGGGCCAACGTCCTGACTTTC.

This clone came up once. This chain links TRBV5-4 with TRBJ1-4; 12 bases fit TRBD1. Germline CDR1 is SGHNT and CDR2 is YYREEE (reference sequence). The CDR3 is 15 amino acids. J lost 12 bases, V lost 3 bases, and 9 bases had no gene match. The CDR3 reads CASSSGNRDRGQLFF. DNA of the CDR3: TGTGCCAGCAGCTCAGGAAACCGGGACAGGGGGCAACTGTTTTTT.

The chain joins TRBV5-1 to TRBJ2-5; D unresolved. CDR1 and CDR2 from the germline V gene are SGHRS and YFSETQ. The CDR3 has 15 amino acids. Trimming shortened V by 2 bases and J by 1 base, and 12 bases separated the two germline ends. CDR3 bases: TGCGCCAGCAGCTTACGACATGGCACCCAAGAGACCCAGTACTTC. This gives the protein CASSLRHGTQETQYF.

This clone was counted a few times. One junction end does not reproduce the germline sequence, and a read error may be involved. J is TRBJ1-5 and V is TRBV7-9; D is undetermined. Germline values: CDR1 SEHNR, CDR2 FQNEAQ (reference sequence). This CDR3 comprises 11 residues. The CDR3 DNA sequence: TGTGCCAGCAGCTTAGTGGAGGCCAGAACTTTT. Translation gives CASSLVEARTF.

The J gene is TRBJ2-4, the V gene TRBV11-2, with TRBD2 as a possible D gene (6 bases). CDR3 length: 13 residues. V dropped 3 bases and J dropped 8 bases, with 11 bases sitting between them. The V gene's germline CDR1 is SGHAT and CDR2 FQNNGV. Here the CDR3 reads CASSFGPGDIQYF. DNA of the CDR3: TGTGCCAGCAGCTTCGGACCGGGGGACATTCAGTACTTC.

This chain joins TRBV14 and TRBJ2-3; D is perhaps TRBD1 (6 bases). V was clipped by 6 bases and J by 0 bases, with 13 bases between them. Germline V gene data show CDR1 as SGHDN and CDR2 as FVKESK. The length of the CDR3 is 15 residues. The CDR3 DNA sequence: TGTGCCAGCAGGAACCACAGGGCCAGCACAGATACGCAGTATTTT. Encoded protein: CASRNHRASTDTQYF.

CDR3 DNA: TGTGCCAGCAGCCCCCTTTCCCAGTATGGCTACACCTTC. This translates into CASSPLSQYGYTF. This chain joins TRBV5-4 and TRBJ1-2; unclear D gene. V shed 4 bases and J shed 5 bases, with 12 bases lying between them. The CDR3 is 13 residues long. Per germline, CDR1 SGHNT and CDR2 YYREEE (reference sequence).

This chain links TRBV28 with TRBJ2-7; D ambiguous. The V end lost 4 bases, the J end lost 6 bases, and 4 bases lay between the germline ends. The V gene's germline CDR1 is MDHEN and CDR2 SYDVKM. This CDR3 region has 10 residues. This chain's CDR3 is CASSSGEQYF. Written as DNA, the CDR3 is TGTGCCAGCAGTTCAGGCGAGCAGTACTTC.

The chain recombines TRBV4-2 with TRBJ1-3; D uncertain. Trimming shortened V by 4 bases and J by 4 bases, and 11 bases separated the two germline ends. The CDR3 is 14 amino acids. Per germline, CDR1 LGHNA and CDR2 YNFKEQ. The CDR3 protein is CASSPPTQGNTIYF. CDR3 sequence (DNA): TGTGCCAGCAGCCCCCCAACCCAGGGAAACACCATATATTTT.

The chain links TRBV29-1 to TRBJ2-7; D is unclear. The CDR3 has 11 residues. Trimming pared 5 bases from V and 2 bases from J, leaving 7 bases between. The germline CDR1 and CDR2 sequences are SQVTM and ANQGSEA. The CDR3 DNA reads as TGCAGCGTTCGCACGGCCTACGAGCAGTACTTC. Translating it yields CSVRTAYEQYF.

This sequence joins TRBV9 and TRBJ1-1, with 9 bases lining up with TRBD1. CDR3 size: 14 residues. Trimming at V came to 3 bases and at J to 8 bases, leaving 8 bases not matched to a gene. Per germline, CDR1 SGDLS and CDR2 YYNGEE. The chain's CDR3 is CASSAQNRGPEAFF. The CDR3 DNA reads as TGTGCCAGCAGCGCTCAGAACAGGGGGCCGGAAGCTTTCTTT.

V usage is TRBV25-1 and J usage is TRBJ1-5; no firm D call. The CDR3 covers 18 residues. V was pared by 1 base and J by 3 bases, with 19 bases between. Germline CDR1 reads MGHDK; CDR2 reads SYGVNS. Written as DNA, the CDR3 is TGTGCCAGCAGTGAATCTGGTTTCCCAGATTTCCCCAATCAGCCCCAGCATTTT. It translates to CASSESGFPDFPNQPQHF.

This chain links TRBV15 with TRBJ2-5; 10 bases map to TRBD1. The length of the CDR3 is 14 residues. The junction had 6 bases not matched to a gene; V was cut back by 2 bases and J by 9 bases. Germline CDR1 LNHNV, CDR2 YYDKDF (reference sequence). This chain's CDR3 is CATSRTGQGTPQYF. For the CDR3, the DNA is TGTGCCACCAGCAGAACGGGACAGGGGACCCCCCAGTACTTC.

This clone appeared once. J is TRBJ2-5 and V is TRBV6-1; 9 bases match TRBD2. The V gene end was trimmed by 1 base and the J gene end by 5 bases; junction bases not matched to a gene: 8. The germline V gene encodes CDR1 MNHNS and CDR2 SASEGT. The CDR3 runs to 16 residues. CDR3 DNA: TGTGCCAGCAGTGAAGGAGGTGCGGGGGGGGTGGAGACCCAGTACTTC. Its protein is CASSEGGAGGVETQYF.

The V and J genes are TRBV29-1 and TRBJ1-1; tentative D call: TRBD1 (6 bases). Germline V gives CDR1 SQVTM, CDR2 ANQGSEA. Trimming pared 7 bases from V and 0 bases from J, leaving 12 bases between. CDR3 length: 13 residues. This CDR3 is CSGSRGLNTEAFF. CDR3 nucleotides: TGCAGCGGGTCAAGGGGGTTGAACACTGAAGCTTTCTTT.